One and the same sample provided the 30 T cell receptor beta chains below, sequenced in a study of shared clonotypes between healthy human individuals. Generated by immunoSEQ multiplex PCR, the TCRdb table keeps only in-frame clones and is missing some. The sample contains almost 750,000 clones, 72% of which appear only once. Sequencing was carried out using memory CD4+ T cells sorted from blood. Subset of the sample: CD45RA-negative fraction. The receptors originated from a woman aged 25 to 39 in good health.

This chain links TRBV19 with TRBJ1-1; 9 positions match TRBD1. With 5 bases clipped from V and 4 bases from J, the junction kept 5 bases outside the gene matches. The CDR3 covers 14 residues. CDR1 and CDR2 (germline): LNHDA, SQIVND (reference sequence). CDR3 in amino acids: CASSVTGGFTEAFF. Here the CDR3 DNA reads TGTGCCAGTAGTGTAACAGGGGGCTTCACTGAAGCTTTCTTT.

The rearrangement joins TRBV28 to TRBJ1-1, with 7 bases lining up with TRBD1. CDR1 is MDHEN and CDR2 is SYDVKM in the germline V gene. Trimming at V came to 5 bases and at J to 6 bases, leaving 12 bases not matched to a gene. This CDR3 is 15 amino acids long. CDR3 coding DNA: TGTGCCAGCAGTATATCGACAGGGTTTGGTTCTGAAGCTTTCTTT. Translating gives CASSISTGFGSEAFF.

This chain joins TRBV10-2 and TRBJ2-6; D possibly corresponds to TRBD1 (5 bases). Germline CDR1 reads WSHSY; CDR2 reads SAAADI. V lost 6 bases and J lost 2, with 11 bases in between. The CDR3 runs to 15 residues. The CDR3 DNA follows: TGCGCCAGCAGCCGGACAAGGGCTGGGGCCAACGTCCTGACTTTC. Translating gives CASSRTRAGANVLTF.

V is TRBV6-5 and J is TRBJ2-1; either TRBD1 or TRBD2 may supply D (5 bases each). The length of the CDR3 is 15 residues. The V end lost 4 bases, the J end lost 2 bases, and 12 bases lay between the germline ends. Germline V lookup: CDR1 MNHEY, CDR2 SVGAGI. The CDR3 reads CASSSGAVPYNEQFF. DNA of the CDR3: TGTGCCAGCAGTTCCGGGGCCGTCCCCTACAATGAGCAGTTCTTC.

This chain joins TRBV7-8 and TRBJ2-2; 13 nucleotides line up with TRBD2. CDR1 is SGHVS and CDR2 is FQNEAQ in the germline V gene. This CDR3 has 20 amino acids. The trim removed 4 bases at V and 5 bases at J, leaving 16 bases unmatched. The CDR3 reads CASSSRPTRLAGGSTGELFF. The CDR3 DNA is TGTGCCAGCAGCTCCCGTCCAACCCGACTAGCGGGAGGTTCGACCGGGGAGCTGTTTTTT.

The V call is TRBV27, the J call TRBJ1-2, with 10 bases matching TRBD1. Germline CDR1 reads MNHEY; CDR2 reads SMNVEV (reference sequence). V gave up 5 bases and J gave up 8 bases; unmatched junction bases: 5. CDR3 length equals 13 residues. CDR3 in amino acids: CASSNGQGGGYTF. The CDR3 nucleotides read TGTGCCAGCAGTAACGGACAGGGGGGAGGCTACACCTTC.

The V gene is TRBV28, the J gene TRBJ2-7; 7 nucleotides line up with TRBD1. CDR1 is MDHEN and CDR2 is SYDVKM in the germline V gene. This CDR3 is built from 13 residues. Trimming took 6 bases from V and 7 from J; bases not matched to a gene: 9. The CDR3 sequence is CASRPDRVREQYF. In nucleotides, the CDR3 is TGTGCCAGCAGACCAGACAGGGTTCGGGAGCAGTACTTC.

The chain recombines TRBV6-5 with TRBJ1-4; tentatively, D is TRBD1 (5 bases). CDR1 MNHEY and CDR2 SVGAGI come from the germline V gene. Trimming left V 2 bases short and J 13 bases short, with 20 bases between. CDR3 length equals 15 residues. Here the CDR3 reads CASSYRGLGGDSLFF. Written as DNA, the CDR3 is TGTGCCAGCAGTTACAGGGGCCTGGGGGGGGACTCACTGTTTTTT.

There are many counts of this clone. The chain joins TRBV5-1 to TRBJ1-6; D is ambiguous. This CDR3 is built from 12 residues. V was clipped by 5 bases and J by 8 bases, with 8 bases between them. The V gene's germline CDR1 is SGHRS and CDR2 YFSETQ. The CDR3 nucleotides are TGCGCCAGCAGTCACCTCGATTCACCCCTCCACTTT. It translates to CASSHLDSPLHF.

The chain employs TRBV11-2 and TRBJ2-3; D possibly corresponds to TRBD2 (5 bases). This CDR3 is 19 amino acids long. V was shortened by 5 bases and J by 1 base, with 25 bases between the two germline ends. Germline V gives CDR1 SGHAT, CDR2 FQNNGV. CDR3 in amino acids: CASSPRPKTSAGGTDTQYF. The DNA of the CDR3 is TGTGCCAGCAGCCCCCGACCCAAAACTAGTGCCGGAGGCACAGATACGCAGTATTTT.

J is TRBJ2-1 and V is TRBV4-2, with TRBD2 matching 12 bases. The CDR3 is 18 residues long. Trimming took 0 bases from V and 6 from J; bases not matched to a gene: 9. Germline V lookup: CDR1 LGHNA, CDR2 YNFKEQ. CDR3 in amino acids: CASSQDQALAGGPNEQFF. The CDR3 DNA sequence: TGTGCCAGCAGCCAAGATCAGGCCCTAGCGGGAGGGCCCAATGAGCAGTTCTTC.

The chain uses TRBV6-1 and TRBJ2-5; 12 positions match TRBD2. The CDR3 extends over 16 amino acids. From germline, CDR1 is MNHNS and CDR2 SASEGT. V trimming: 3 bases; J trimming: 4 bases; junction bases outside the gene matches: 6. The CDR3 reads CASSERRLAGAETQYF. In nucleotides, the CDR3 is TGTGCCAGCAGTGAGAGGAGACTAGCGGGAGCAGAGACCCAGTACTTC.

The genes are TRBV5-4 and TRBJ2-7; 7 bases agree with TRBD1. Germline V gives CDR1 SGHNT, CDR2 YYREEE (reference sequence). Losses at the gene ends were 0 bases for V and 6 bases for J; bases not matched to a gene: 6. There are 14 residues in the CDR3. CDR3 residues: CASSLGQGASEQYF. The CDR3 DNA follows: TGTGCCAGCAGCTTGGGACAGGGAGCGTCCGAGCAGTACTTC.

The chain joins TRBV29-1 to TRBJ1-1; TRBD1 matches at 8 bases. J lost 1 base, V lost 6 bases, and 4 bases had no gene match. This CDR3 region has 13 residues. Germline V gene data show CDR1 as SQVTM and CDR2 as ANQGSEA. CDR3 sequence reads: CSVRTGTNTEAFF. CDR3 in DNA: TGCAGCGTCAGGACAGGGACGAACACTGAAGCTTTCTTT.

Only one count was recorded for this clone. The rearrangement joins TRBV29-1 to TRBJ2-5, with unresolved D. This CDR3 is 14 amino acids long. V lost 4 bases, J lost 2 bases, and 14 bases lay in between. Germline V lookup: CDR1 SQVTM, CDR2 ANQGSEA. The DNA for the CDR3 is TGCAGCGTTGCATTATATCAGCGACAAGAGACCCAGTACTTC. Its protein is CSVALYQRQETQYF.

This chain uses TRBV4-1 with TRBJ1-5, with 8 positions matching TRBD1. The CDR3 runs to 14 residues. J was trimmed by 4 bases and V by 5 bases; bases with no gene match: 4. Germline V gives CDR1 MGHRA, CDR2 YSYEKL. The CDR3 loop is CASSYDRGNQPQHF. The CDR3 nucleotides are TGCGCCAGCAGCTACGACAGGGGAAATCAGCCCCAGCATTTT.

V usage is TRBV6-5 and J usage is TRBJ2-7; unclear D gene. This CDR3 has 14 amino acids. Germline CDR1 is MNHEY and CDR2 is SVGAGI. The V end was cut by 5 bases, the J end by 4 bases, with 15 bases between. CDR3 nucleotides: TGTGCCAGCAGTCCGGACGGGTGGTTTTACGAGCAGTACTTC. Amino acid sequence: CASSPDGWFYEQYF.

The chain employs TRBV28 and TRBJ1-1, with TRBD1 as a possible D gene (6 bases). Looked up from germline, CDR1 is MDHEN and CDR2 is SYDVKM. V shed 4 bases and J shed 0 bases, with 12 bases lying between them. The CDR3 consists of 15 residues. This CDR3 reads CASSSGQLMNTEAFF. The CDR3 nucleotides read TGTGCCAGCAGTTCCGGACAGCTCATGAACACTGAAGCTTTCTTT.

V usage is TRBV7-6 and J usage is TRBJ2-7; D not resolved. From germline, CDR1 is SGHVS and CDR2 FNYEAQ. This CDR3 region has 11 residues. V lost 2 bases, J lost 5 bases, and 4 bases lay in between. The CDR3 DNA reads TGTGCCAGCAGCTTATTCGACGAGCAGTACTTC. Its translation: CASSLFDEQYF.

This rearrangement joins TRBV7-9 to TRBJ2-1, with 9 bases fitting TRBD2. The J segment lost 1 base and the V segment lost 5 bases, leaving 3 bases of the junction unmatched. Per the germline V gene, CDR1 is SEHNR and CDR2 is FQNEAQ (reference sequence). The CDR3 totals 15 residues. The CDR3 is CASSRTSESYNEQFF. CDR3 DNA: TGTGCCAGCAGCCGGACTAGCGAGTCCTACAATGAGCAGTTCTTC.

This chain joins TRBV19 and TRBJ1-5; TRBD1 is a possible D gene (6 bases). CDR1 is LNHDA, CDR2 SQIVND, per germline (reference sequence). V lost 6 bases to trimming and J lost 0 bases, with 9 bases between them. This CDR3 has 14 amino acids. DNA of the CDR3: TGTGCCAGTAGCCAGGGACATAGCAATCAGCCCCAGCATTTT. This codes for CASSQGHSNQPQHF.

This clone was recorded once. V gene TRBV4-1 combines with J gene TRBJ2-4; D ambiguous. There are 15 residues in the CDR3. Trimming stripped 2 bases from V and 7 bases from J, with 15 bases between. Looked up from germline, CDR1 is MGHRA and CDR2 is YSYEKL. The DNA of the CDR3 is TGCGCCAGCAGCCAACAAGGAGAAGGGTTGAACATTCAGTACTTC. This encodes CASSQQGEGLNIQYF.

The table lists this clone with a count of one. J is TRBJ1-6 and V is TRBV5-4; D might be TRBD1 (5 bases). Trimming pared 0 bases from V and 14 bases from J, leaving 18 bases between. This CDR3 is 15 amino acids long. CDR1 is SGHNT, CDR2 YYREEE, per germline (reference sequence). The DNA for the CDR3 is TGTGCCAGCAGCTTGGATTCGGGGCTCCTTTTGGCCCTCCACTTT. It translates to CASSLDSGLLLALHF.

A few counts support this clone. The identical CDR3 is also encoded by other nucleotide sequences in the sample. The V and J genes are TRBV6-1 and TRBJ2-1, with TRBD2 matching over 7 bases. V shed 4 bases, J shed 6 bases, and the junction held 3 bases outside the gene matches. This CDR3 comprises 13 residues. CDR1 and CDR2 (germline): MNHNS, SASEGT. This chain's CDR3 is CASSAGLLNEQFF. The DNA of the CDR3 is TGTGCCAGCAGTGCGGGACTACTCAATGAGCAGTTCTTC.

The genes are TRBV18 and TRBJ2-2, with D perhaps TRBD2 (6 bases). V was shortened by 5 bases and J by 0 bases, with 16 bases between the two germline ends. The CDR3 consists of 17 residues. Germline assignment: CDR1 KGHSH and CDR2 LQKENI. CDR3 nucleotides: TGTGCCAGCTCATTCAGGACGGGACTCGCGAACACCGGGGAGCTGTTTTTT. It translates to CASSFRTGLANTGELFF.

CDR3 in DNA: TGTGCCAGCAGTGAACTAGAGCCGGGACAGGGCCCCAATCAGCCCCAGCATTTT. Translating it yields CASSELEPGQGPNQPQHF. The rearrangement joins TRBV6-1 to TRBJ1-5; 9 nucleotides agree with TRBD1. Trimming removed 2 bases from V and 3 bases from J; junction bases left unmatched: 11. The germline CDR1 and CDR2 sequences are MNHNS and SASEGT. The CDR3 length is 18 residues.

The rearrangement uses TRBV10-1 and TRBJ2-1; D is unresolved. The V end was cut by 2 bases, the J end by 4 bases, with 6 bases between. In germline, CDR1 is WNHNN, CDR2 SYGVQD (reference sequence). The CDR3 has 13 amino acids. CDR3 residues: CASSEDLYNEQFF. The CDR3 DNA reads as TGCGCCAGCAGTGAGGATCTGTACAATGAGCAGTTCTTC.

The chain employs TRBV2 and TRBJ1-1; tentatively, D is TRBD1 (5 bases). V was cut by 6 bases and J by 2 bases, with 7 bases left in between. The CDR3 sequence is 12 residues long. Looked up from germline, CDR1 is SNHLY and CDR2 is FYNNEI. This CDR3 is CASRDTNTEAFF. CDR3 DNA: TGTGCCAGCAGGGACACAAACACTGAAGCTTTCTTT.

This chain uses TRBV7-2 with TRBJ2-2, with TRBD2 matching 9 bases. The CDR3 runs 16 residues. V shed 1 base, J shed 5 bases, and the junction held 5 bases outside the gene matches. Per germline, CDR1 SGHTA and CDR2 FQGNSA. The CDR3 sequence: CASSLVGGRDTGELFF. The CDR3 DNA is TGTGCCAGCAGCTTAGTCGGCGGGAGGGATACCGGGGAGCTGTTTTTT.

The J gene is TRBJ2-3, the V gene TRBV5-1, with 7 bases fitting TRBD2. In germline, CDR1 is SGHRS, CDR2 YFSETQ. CDR3 length equals 13 residues. J was trimmed by 2 bases and V by 4 bases; bases with no gene match: 1. CDR3 bases: TGCGCCAGCAGCAGCGGGGACACAGATACGCAGTATTTT. Amino acids: CASSSGDTDTQYF.